This T cell receptor beta chain was observed in a study of cytomegalovirus exposure and HLA in healthy donors. Study-level findings and limits: Per a prior analysis, the majority of TCR beta V segments were productive roughly 87% or roughly 30% of the time. Many donors shared some public TCRs, even though most TCR sequences were rare.

With 2 bases removed from V and 8 bases from J, the gap between germline ends came to 13 bases. The CDR3 runs 14 residues. The V gene's germline CDR1 is ENHRY and CDR2 SYGVKD. The PCR had 60 Vbeta and 13 Jbeta primers. The repertoire was sequenced with immunoSEQ multiplex PCR; TCRdb's copy has only in-frame clones and lacks some. The sample gives around 110,000 clones, about three quarters of which show up once; roughly 0.79% is in the top ten. With regard to this clone: Antigen unknown.

V and J are TRBV10-3 and TRBJ2-1; D gene unclear. The clonotype originates from a boy under 18 in good health and CMV-seronegative. Sequencing input: PBMCs. The DNA for the CDR3 is TGTGCCATCAGTGAGGTAGCTCACTCGGATGAGCAGTTCTTC. Encoded protein: CAISEVAHSDEQFF.